This T cell receptor beta chain emerged from a study of blood T cell repertoires in COVID-19. Looking at the study overall: Sites across the United States, Italy and Spain contributed samples from acute and convalescent COVID-19. Sample material is recorded as cDNA or gDNA derived from T cells, B-cell-depleted T cells, or PBMCs.

Generated by immunoSEQ multiplex PCR, the TCRdb table keeps only in-frame clones and is missing some. The sample lists around 57,000 clones; approximately 79% were seen once. The clonotype originates from a woman in her 70s with acute or convalescent COVID-19. The sample was peripheral blood.

CDR3 in amino acids: CASSAGILGHEQYF. The CDR3 bases are TGTGCCAGCAGCGCGGGGATCCTTGGCCACGAGCAGTACTTC. The V and J genes are TRBV9 and TRBJ2-7, with a weak D call TRBD2 (5 bases). V lost 3 bases to trimming and J lost 5 bases, with 15 bases between them. Germline values: CDR1 SGDLS, CDR2 YYNGEE. CDR3 size: 14 residues.